This TCR beta chain is from a study of PD-1 blockade in classical Hodgkin lymphoma. With 7 bases removed from V and 8 bases from J, the gap between germline ends came to 17 bases. Germline CDR1 is MGHDK and CDR2 is SYGVNS. The CDR3 has 13 amino acids. The patients all showed relapse after autologous stem cell transplantation, while their brentuximab vedotin exposure varied. Study-wide results and limits: Complete responders' baseline diversity resembled that of newly diagnosed patients. Any patient who commenced nivolumab under 1 year after ASCT was excluded. Newly diagnosed patients were reported to start with lower TCR diversity than healthy donors.

This clone was detected once. The antigen is undetermined. Only in-frame clones appear in the TCRdb table, and some are missing; sequencing was by immunoSEQ multiplex PCR. Among under 60,000 clones listed, around 75% were seen once. This specimen was peripheral blood mononuclear cells (PBMCs), taken before the second cycle of nivolumab. This TCR derives from a human donor with classical Hodgkin lymphoma. The chain couples TRBV25-1 to TRBJ1-2, with TRBD1 as a possible D gene (6 bases). DNA for the CDR3: TGTGCCAGCAATCCCTCGGGGGCCGCGGGCTACACCTTC. This sequence encodes CASNPSGAAGYTF.